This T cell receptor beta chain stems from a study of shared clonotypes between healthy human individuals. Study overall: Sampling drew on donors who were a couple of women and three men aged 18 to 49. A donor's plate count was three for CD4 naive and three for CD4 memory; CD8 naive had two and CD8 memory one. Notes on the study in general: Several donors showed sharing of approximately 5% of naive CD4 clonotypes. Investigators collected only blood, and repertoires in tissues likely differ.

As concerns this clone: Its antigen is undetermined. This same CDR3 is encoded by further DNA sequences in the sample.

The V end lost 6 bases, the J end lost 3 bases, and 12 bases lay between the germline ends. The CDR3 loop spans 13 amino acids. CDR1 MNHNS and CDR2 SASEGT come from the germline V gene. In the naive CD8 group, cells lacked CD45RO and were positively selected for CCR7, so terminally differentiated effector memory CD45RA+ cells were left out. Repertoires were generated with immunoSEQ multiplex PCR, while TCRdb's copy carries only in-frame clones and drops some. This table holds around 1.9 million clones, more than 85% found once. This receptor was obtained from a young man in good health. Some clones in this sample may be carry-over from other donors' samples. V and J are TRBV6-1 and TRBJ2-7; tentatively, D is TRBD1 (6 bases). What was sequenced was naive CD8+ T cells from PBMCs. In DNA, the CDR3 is TGTGCCAGCAGCGCTACAGGGATCTACGAGCAGTACTTC. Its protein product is CASSATGIYEQYF.